This T cell receptor (beta chain) emerged from a study of shared T cell receptors in the human thymus. The table came from immunoSEQ multiplex PCR; TCRdb's copy has only in-frame clones and leaves some out. The table has under 450,000 clones, 95% seen once. This clone was picked up a small number of times. The CDR3 spans 15 residues. Per the germline V gene, CDR1 is ENHRY and CDR2 is SYGVKD. Germline trimming cut 6 bases from V and 3 bases from J; bases unmatched to any gene: 8. This sequence joins TRBV10-3 and TRBJ2-7, with 10 bases that match TRBD1. Sample: thymocytes. The receptor was derived from a human donor. The CDR3 nucleotides are TGTGCCATCAGCCTACCGGGACAGGGGCTCTACGAGCAGTACTTC. Amino acids: CAISLPGQGLYEQYF.